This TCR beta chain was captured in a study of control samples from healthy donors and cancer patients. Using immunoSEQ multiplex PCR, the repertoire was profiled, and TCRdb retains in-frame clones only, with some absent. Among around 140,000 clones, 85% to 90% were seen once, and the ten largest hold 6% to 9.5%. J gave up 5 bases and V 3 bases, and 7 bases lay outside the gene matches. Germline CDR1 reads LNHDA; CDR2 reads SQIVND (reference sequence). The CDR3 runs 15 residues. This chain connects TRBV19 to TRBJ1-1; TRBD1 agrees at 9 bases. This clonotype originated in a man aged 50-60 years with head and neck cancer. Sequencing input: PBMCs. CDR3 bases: TGTGCCAGTAGTATTGGACAGGGGCTAGTAACTGAAGCTTTCTTT. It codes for CASSIGQGLVTEAFF.